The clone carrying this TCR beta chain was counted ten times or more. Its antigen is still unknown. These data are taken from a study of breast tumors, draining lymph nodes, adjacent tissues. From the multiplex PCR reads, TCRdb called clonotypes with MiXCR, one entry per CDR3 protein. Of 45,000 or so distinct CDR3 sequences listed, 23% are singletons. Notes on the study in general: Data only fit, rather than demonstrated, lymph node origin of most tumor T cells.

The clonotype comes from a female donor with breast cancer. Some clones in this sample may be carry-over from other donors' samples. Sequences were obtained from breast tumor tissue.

The CDR3 protein is CASSSQGARGYGYTF. The CDR3 nucleotides read TGTGCCAGCAGCTCGCAGGGGGCGAGAGGCTATGGCTACACCTTC. The V call is TRBV7-2, the J call TRBJ1-2, with 8 bases identical to TRBD1. Germline V gene data show CDR1 as SGHTA and CDR2 as FQGNSA. V was clipped by 4 bases and J by 4 bases; unmatched bases: 8. The CDR3 is 15 amino acids. The whole variable domain, remainder taken from reference TRBV7-2 and TRBJ1-2, is GAGVSQSPSNKVTEKGKDVELRCDPISGHTALYWYRQSLGQGLEFLIYFQGNSAPDKSGLPSDRFSAERTGGSVSTLTIQRTQQEDSAVYLCASSSQGARGYGYTFGSGTRLTVV.